This TCR beta chain was profiled in a study of blood T cell repertoires in COVID-19. The wider study: Acute-phase and convalescent COVID-19 samples originated in the United States, Italy and Spain. The analysed material was cDNA or gDNA that came from T cells, B-cell-depleted T cells, or PBMCs.

Original handling: Quantification of nucleated cells was approximated via reference gene primer amplification. Clones were read by immunoSEQ multiplex PCR, and TCRdb kept only the in-frame ones, dropping some. V and J calls and clone size come straight from that table; D and trimming were deduced from the DNA. Of just over 95,000 clones in the sample, 90% are singletons; the top ten hold 4.5% to 5.5%. CDR1 is LGHNA, CDR2 YNFKEQ, per germline. This CDR3 contains 15 residues. V dropped 4 bases and J dropped 6 bases, with 15 bases sitting between them. The gene calls are TRBV4-2 and TRBJ2-2; D is perhaps TRBD2 (5 bases). Sequenced material: peripheral blood. This TCR was sampled from a man aged 45 to 65 with acute or convalescent COVID-19. DNA for the CDR3: TGTGCCAGCAGCCCCCAGGTGCTAGCCTCCGGGGAGCTGTTTTTT. Its translation is CASSPQVLASGELFF.